These 6 T cell receptor beta chains originate from one sample sequenced in a study of blood T cell repertoires in COVID-19. Sequenced by immunoSEQ multiplex PCR; TCRdb stores in-frame clones only, minus some. The sample contains about 140,000 clones, around 80% of which appear only once. Sequencing was performed on peripheral blood. The receptors stem from a man between 60 and 70 years old with active or convalescent COVID-19.

The chain uses TRBV25-1 and TRBJ2-5, with D possibly matching TRBD2 (7 bases). Trimming took 0 bases from V and 1 from J, leaving 12 bases between them. The CDR3 has 16 residues. Germline values: CDR1 MGHDK, CDR2 SYGVNS. In nucleotides, the CDR3 is TGTGCCAGCAGTGAATACTGGGGGGGGCTCCAAGAGACCCAGTACTTC. Translation: CASSEYWGGLQETQYF. Combining the CDR3 with reference TRBV25-1 and TRBJ2-5 gives the whole variable domain EADIYQTPRYLVIGTGKKITLECSQTMGHDKMYWYQQDPGMELHLIHYSYGVNSTEKGDLSSESTVSRIRTEHFPLTLESARPSHTSQYLCASSEYWGGLQETQYFGPGTRLLVL.

This rearrangement joins TRBV5-1 to TRBJ2-6, with a weak D call TRBD1 (5 bases). Germline V lookup: CDR1 SGHRS, CDR2 YFSETQ. The CDR3 sequence is 16 residues long. The V end was cut by 4 bases, the J end by 0 bases, with 11 bases between. The CDR3 region is CASSPQGASGANVLTF. The CDR3, as DNA: TGCGCCAGCAGCCCGCAGGGTGCCTCTGGGGCCAACGTCCTGACTTTC.

The rearrangement joins TRBV5-1 to TRBJ2-5, with D hard to call. Between the trimmed V and J ends, which lost 0 bases and 2 bases, there was a span of 5 bases. This CDR3 contains 13 residues. Germline CDR1 SGHRS, CDR2 YFSETQ. CDR3 sequence reads: CASSLALQETQYF. CDR3 nucleotides: TGCGCCAGCAGCTTGGCTTTGCAAGAGACCCAGTACTTC.

This sequence joins TRBV6-6 and TRBJ1-1, with D tentatively TRBD1 (5 bases). In germline, CDR1 is MNHNY, CDR2 SVGAGI (reference sequence). V lost 6 bases and J 10 bases, leaving 18 bases between the germline ends. This CDR3 contains 13 residues. CDR3 sequence: CASRAQDGGRAFF. The CDR3 DNA reads as TGTGCCAGCAGAGCACAGGATGGGGGGAGAGCTTTCTTT.

The chain carries TRBV28 and TRBJ1-2; perhaps TRBD1 as D (6 bases). The V gene lost 6 bases and the J gene lost 5 bases, with 13 bases spanning the gap. Germline CDR1 and CDR2: MDHEN and SYDVKM. CDR3 length: 13 amino acids. The CDR3 DNA reads as TGTGCCAGCAGGCCGACAGGAGGATATGGCTACACCTTC. Its protein is CASRPTGGYGYTF.

A few counts support this clone. The chain recombines TRBV7-6 with TRBJ1-4; D possibly corresponds to TRBD1 (5 bases). Germline values: CDR1 SGHVS, CDR2 FNYEAQ. This CDR3 is 16 amino acids long. V was cut by 1 base and J by 8 bases, with 17 bases left in between. The CDR3 spells CASSLVLRGISEKLFF. CDR3 nucleotide sequence: TGTGCCAGCAGCTTAGTTTTACGGGGGATATCGGAAAAACTGTTTTTT.